This TCR beta chain was captured in a study of blood T cell repertoires in COVID-19. TCRdb's table, derived via immunoSEQ multiplex PCR, lists solely in-frame clones and lacks some. Counted here are 310,000 or so clones, around 86% occurring once; the ten biggest clones make up 1%. The germline V gene has CDR1 ENHRY and CDR2 SYGVKD. The trim removed 0 bases at V and 3 bases at J, leaving 2 bases unmatched. CDR3 length: 15 residues. The specimen was peripheral blood. The chain has TRBV10-3 and TRBJ2-1, with 7 positions matching TRBD1. This TCR was recovered from a man aged 50 to 60 with active or convalescent COVID-19. The CDR3, as DNA: TGTGCCATCAGTGAGTCCAGGGGGAACTACAATGAGCAGTTCTTC. Protein: CAISESRGNYNEQFF.